The count of the clone carrying this T cell receptor (beta chain) is one. Its antigen is still unknown. A sample-barcoded 5' primer and a J-beta primer mix were used in a second PCR of roughly 7 to 11 cycles. A single record per CDR3 protein comes from TCRdb applying MiXCR to the 5' RACE reads. The sample lists 1.5 million to 2 million distinct CDR3 sequences; less than 50% were seen once. The germline V and J ends were trimmed by 1 base and 4 bases, with 13 bases remaining between them. CDR3 length: 15 residues. Germline CDR1 reads SGHVS; CDR2 reads FQNEAQ. This specimen belongs to a study of blood T cells in healthy people across ages. General study results and limits: More naive CD4+ cells and higher diversity were found in long-lived than in aged donors.

Specimen: blood. The sequence was collected from a woman in her forties in good health. This chain connects TRBV7-8 to TRBJ1-2; D perhaps matches TRBD1 (5 bases). The DNA of the CDR3 is TGTGCCAGCAGCTTAGTGAGGGGCTTTGCCTATGGCTACACCTTC. Amino acid sequence: CASSLVRGFAYGYTF.